Each of the 2 T cell receptor beta chains below was sequenced from the same sample in a study of T cell changes during pregnancy in multiple sclerosis. Repertoires were generated with immunoSEQ multiplex PCR, while TCRdb's copy carries only in-frame clones and drops some. The data contain about 36,000 clones, 90% to 95% of them singletons. The specimen comprised CD4+ T cells from peripheral blood mononuclear cells, sampled in the third trimester of pregnancy. The receptors were sampled from a female donor in good health, enrolled as a control in a pregnancy study.

This clone occurred once. The V call is TRBV7-2, the J call TRBJ1-4; the D gene is possibly TRBD1 (6 bases). V gave up 5 bases and J gave up 6 bases, with 13 bases separating them. CDR1 and CDR2 (germline): SGHTA, FQGNSA. This CDR3 has 14 residues. The chain's CDR3 is CASSTQGFYEKLFF. As DNA, the CDR3 is TGTGCCAGCAGCACACAGGGCTTTTATGAAAAACTGTTTTTT.

V and J are TRBV7-2 and TRBJ2-1, with 8 bases fitting TRBD2. This CDR3 contains 14 residues. Germline CDR1 reads SGHTA; CDR2 reads FQGNSA. With V trimmed by 5 bases and J by 5 bases, 5 bases remained unmatched. CDR3 loop: CASSPGGGNNEQFF. CDR3 DNA sequence: TGTGCCAGCAGCCCCGGGGGGGGTAACAATGAGCAGTTCTTC.